This T cell receptor beta chain was identified in a study of blood T cell repertoires in COVID-19. Study at large: The origin of the acute and convalescent COVID-19 samples was the United States, Italy and Spain. The cDNA or gDNA used as material had been derived from T cells, B-cell-depleted T cells, or PBMCs.

TCRdb's table, derived via immunoSEQ multiplex PCR, lists solely in-frame clones and lacks some. The sample lists some 68,000 clones, around 90% occurring once. CDR1 is SGHVS, CDR2 FNYEAQ, per germline. V lost 1 base and J lost 3, with 9 bases in between. The CDR3 totals 15 residues. The rearrangement joins TRBV7-6 to TRBJ2-2, with D hard to call. Sequenced input: peripheral blood. This TCR came from a man aged 35 to 55 with COVID-19, enrolled during active disease. The CDR3 region is CASSLGSRYTGELFF. The CDR3 coding sequence is TGTGCCAGCAGCTTAGGGTCCAGGTACACCGGGGAGCTGTTTTTT.